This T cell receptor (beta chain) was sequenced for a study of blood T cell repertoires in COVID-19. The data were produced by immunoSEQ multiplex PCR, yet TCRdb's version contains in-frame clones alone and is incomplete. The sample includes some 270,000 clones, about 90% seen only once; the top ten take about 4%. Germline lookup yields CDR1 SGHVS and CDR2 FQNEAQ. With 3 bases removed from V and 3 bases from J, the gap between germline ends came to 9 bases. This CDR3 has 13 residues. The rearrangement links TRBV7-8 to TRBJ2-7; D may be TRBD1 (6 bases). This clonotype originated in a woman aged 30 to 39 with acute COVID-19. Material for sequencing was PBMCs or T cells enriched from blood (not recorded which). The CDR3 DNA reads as TGTGCCAGCAGCTTCGACAGGAGCTACGAGCAGTACTTC. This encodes CASSFDRSYEQYF.